This TCR beta chain was identified in a study of shared clonotypes between healthy human individuals. The CDR3 contains 15 residues. V lost 6 bases to trimming and J lost 2 bases, with 17 bases between them. CDR1 and CDR2 from the germline V gene are MNHEY and SMNVEV (reference sequence). Sequenced by immunoSEQ multiplex PCR; TCRdb stores in-frame clones only, minus some. This sample has some 2,000,000 clones, with roughly 94% found just once. Terminally differentiated effector memory CD45RA+ cells were excluded by CCR7 positive selection of CD45RO-negative cells. The specimen was naive CD8+ T cells sorted from blood. The TCR originated in a man younger than 30 in good health. The chain combines TRBV27 with TRBJ2-7; TRBD1 is a possible D gene (6 bases). CDR3 sequence (DNA): TGTGCCAGCAGACCAACCGGGACAAAAACCTACGAGCAGTACTTC. Translation gives CASRPTGTKTYEQYF.